A selection of T cell receptor beta chains follows, all from one sample in a study of chemoradiotherapy in HPV16-positive cancers. Data came from immunoSEQ multiplex PCR; TCRdb stores just in-frame clones and leaves some out. The sample includes 1,200 or so clones, about four fifths of them seen just once. The specimen was tumor tissue, collected from a patient who underwent chemoradiotherapy. All receptors come from a human donor with HPV-associated anogenital cancer. The CDR3 runs from the conserved cysteine through the conserved F or W. D genes are given only for firm matches.

D	V	J	CDR3
NA	TRBV6-1	TRBJ1-2	CASSPTRRRGYGYTF
NA	TRBV30	TRBJ1-5	CAWSGERNQPQHF
NA	TRBV4-2	TRBJ1-2	CASSFRGAAYGYTF
TRBD1	TRBV4-3	TRBJ1-1	CASSRRQGVLLNTEAFF
NA	TRBV7-8	TRBJ1-6	CASSNVGGRGNSPLHF
NA	TRBV29-1	TRBJ1-4	CSVEGGKNEKLFF
TRBD1	TRBV30	TRBJ1-3	CAFARGLSGNTIYF
TRBD1	TRBV2	TRBJ1-5	CASSARPGTGNSNQPQHF
NA	TRBV25-1	TRBJ2-1	CASSTGNEQFF
TRBD1	TRBV7-9	TRBJ2-3	CATEGQGLDTQYF
NA	TRBV6-4	TRBJ2-1	CASSEGPSSYNEQFF
TRBD1	TRBV19	TRBJ1-6	CASARGGQIYNSPLHF
NA	TRBV29-1	TRBJ1-1	CSSRVGDTEAFF
TRBD1	TRBV7-9	TRBJ1-2	CASNRGDYGYTF
TRBD2	TRBV5-6	TRBJ2-1	CASSFAGGGYNEQFF
NA	TRBV5-1	TRBJ1-6	CASSLGDGGYNSPLHF
NA	TRBV4-3	TRBJ2-2	CASRGSTGYTGELFF
NA	TRBV2	TRBJ1-1	CASSSAGFNTEAFF
NA	TRBV21-1	TRBJ1-2	CASSQPRTGGPLRDGYTF
TRBD2	TRBV29-1	TRBJ2-2	CSFSGSEAGELFF
TRBD1	TRBV19	TRBJ1-5	CASSIIGGNAGQPQHF
TRBD2	TRBV11-2	TRBJ2-1	CASSSRLAGGGQDNEQFF
NA	TRBV27	TRBJ2-2	CASSLFLGGELFF
TRBD1	TRBV7-7	TRBJ1-2	CASSPPTDRVDGYTF
NA	TRBV29-1	TRBJ1-1	CSGHWTANTEAFF
TRBD2	TRBV5-1	TRBJ2-1	CASSLLAETYNEQFF
NA	TRBV4-2	TRBJ1-2	CASSQTDYNYGYTF
NA	TRBV5-1	TRBJ1-2	CASSSGAGNENGYTF
TRBD1	TRBV28	TRBJ1-2	CASTKGGESYGYTF
NA	TRBV14	TRBJ1-2	CASSPYGYGYTF
TRBD1	TRBV19	TRBJ2-1	CASRSAPGQEHNEQFF
NA	TRBV7-9	TRBJ1-6	CASSSQGGKNSPLHF
NA	TRBV7-2	TRBJ1-1	CASSLVGRGGDEAFF
NA	TRBV11-1	TRBJ2-7	CASSRNSGVRNEQYF
TRBD1	TRBV6-6	TRBJ2-3	CATQDRGRTDTQYF
NA	TRBV12-5	TRBJ1-2	CASGLAQGEGGYTF
TRBD2	TRBV29-1	TRBJ2-3	CSGWEGRGDTQYF
NA	TRBV5-6	TRBJ2-6	CASSYRAGANVLTF
TRBD1	TRBV28	TRBJ1-5	CASSRDRGLNQPQHF
NA	TRBV19	TRBJ1-3	CASSISTASGNTIYF
NA	TRBV7-8	TRBJ1-1	CASSKGGVAMSTEAFF
NA	TRBV5-1	TRBJ1-1	CASSPPVGGLFTEAFF
NA	TRBV7-2	TRBJ1-2	CASSLGYNYGYTF
TRBD2	TRBV27	TRBJ2-1	CASSPSLAGLKYNEQFF
NA	TRBV9	TRBJ1-1	CASSFLRDTEAFF
NA	TRBV23-1	TRBJ2-1	CASSQTPRLFGQKSYNEQFF
NA	TRBV6-1	TRBJ1-2	CASSIRRNYGYTF
NA	TRBV7-7	TRBJ2-7	CASSPGGAREQYF
NA	TRBV4-2	TRBJ1-2	CASSQVEGTSGYTF